Included here is one T cell receptor beta chain sequence, with context. Original analysis: Amplification with reference gene primers provided the estimates of nucleated cell counts. TCRdb keeps only in-frame clones here, not all; method: immunoSEQ multiplex PCR. That table supplies the V and J calls and clone size; D and trimming were determined from the DNA. The sample shows about 240,000 clones, around 83% of them seen only once. These data are taken from a study of blood T cell repertoires in COVID-19. Study information: The study drew acute and convalescent COVID-19 samples from the United States, Italy and Spain. In each case, the material was cDNA or gDNA derived from T cells, B-cell-depleted T cells, or PBMCs.

The CDR3 extends over 14 amino acids. Per germline, CDR1 SGHTA and CDR2 FQGTGA. The germline V and J ends were trimmed by 5 bases and 2 bases, with 10 bases remaining between them. Source material: peripheral blood. This TCR derives from a woman in her sixties or seventies with active or convalescent COVID-19. This chain uses TRBV7-3 with TRBJ2-1; D unclear. The CDR3 protein is CASSPLGAYNEQFF. CDR3 nucleotide sequence: TGTGCCAGCAGCCCCCTTGGAGCCTACAATGAGCAGTTCTTC.